The clone carrying this TCR beta chain was recorded only once. The entry originates in a study of T cell responses to AZD1222 COVID-19 vaccine. Some second doses came at about 4 weeks and others at about 12 weeks; these were pooled. TCRdb keeps only in-frame clones here, not all; method: immunoSEQ multiplex PCR. The sample has 150,000 or so clones; about 87% are singletons. The starting material was peripheral blood, obtained 28 days after the second AZD1222 dose. This clonotype originated in an adult who received the AZD1222 COVID-19 vaccine.

The CDR3 sequence: CATSHHLAAVLSYEQYF. The DNA of the CDR3 is TGTGCCACCAGCCATCACCTAGCGGCTGTCCTTTCCTACGAGCAGTACTTC. The chain has TRBV24-1 and TRBJ2-7; 7 bases match TRBD2. CDR1 and CDR2 (germline): KGHDR, SFDVKD. This CDR3 region has 17 residues. Trimming at V came to 7 bases and at J to 1 base, leaving 15 bases not matched to a gene.